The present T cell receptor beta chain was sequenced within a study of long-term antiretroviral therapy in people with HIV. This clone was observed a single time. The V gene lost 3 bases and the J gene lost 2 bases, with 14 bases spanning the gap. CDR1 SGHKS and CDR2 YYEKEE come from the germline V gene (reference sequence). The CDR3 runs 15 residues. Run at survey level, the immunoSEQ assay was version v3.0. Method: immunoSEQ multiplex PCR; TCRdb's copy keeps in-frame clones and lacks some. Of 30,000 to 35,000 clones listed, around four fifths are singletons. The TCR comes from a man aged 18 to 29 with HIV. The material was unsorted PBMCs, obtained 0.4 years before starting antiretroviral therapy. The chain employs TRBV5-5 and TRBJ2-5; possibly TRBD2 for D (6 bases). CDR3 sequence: CASSSGVFGQETQYF. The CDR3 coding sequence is TGTGCCAGCAGCTCGGGGGTATTCGGGCAAGAGACCCAGTACTTC.